This TCR beta chain was observed in a study of T cells expressing NK-cell markers. Looking at the study overall: The eight sequenced donors comprised seven who were HCMV-seropositive and one who was seronegative. Study outcomes and limitations: Several of the donors also had these clonotypes leading their CD3+CD56-NKG2C+ fraction. Questions lingered over whether expanded NKG2C+ T cell clones were HCMV-specific.

From its re-call of the 5' RACE reads, TCRdb lists each CDR3 protein once, without DNA. The table lists roughly 380,000 distinct CDR3 sequences. As for this clonotype: What it binds is not known.

Germline loops: CDR1 SNHLY, CDR2 FYNNEI. The CDR3 loop spans 14 amino acids. The sequenced sample consisted of blood T cells: a sorted CD56 or NKG2C T cell subset, CD4+ or CD8+ T cells, or bulk PBMC T cells (not recorded which). The genes are TRBV2 and TRBJ1-2; there is no DNA to check the TCRdb D call of TRBD1. The sequence derives from a man aged 18-70 years in good health. This chain's CDR3 is CASRAGTALSGYTF. Looking up the rest from reference TRBV2 and TRBJ1-2 gives the full variable domain: EPEVTQTPSHQVTQMGQEVILRCVPISNHLYFYWYRQILGQKVEFLVSFYNNEISEKSEIFDDQFSVERPDGSNFTLKIRSTKLEDSAMYFCASRAGTALSGYTFGSGTRLTVV.